These 3 T cell receptor beta chains were sequenced from one sample in a study of CD8+ T cells in alopecia areata. RNA extraction was followed by reverse transcription into cDNA, which acted as the sequencing template. Produced via immunoSEQ multiplex PCR; TCRdb's table is partial and in-frame only. Among about 110,000 clones, over 55% were seen once, and the ten largest hold roughly 25%. The sample comprised NKG2D-low CD8+ T cells sorted from blood. The receptors were gathered from a human donor with alopecia areata.

This clone was observed a handful of times. The V call is TRBV7-9, the J call TRBJ2-1, with 10 bases fitting TRBD2. Germline trimming cut 4 bases from V and 7 bases from J; bases unmatched to any gene: 4. From germline, CDR1 is SEHNR and CDR2 FQNEAQ (reference sequence). The CDR3 length is 14 residues. CDR3 sequence: CASSSSGGGNEQFF. CDR3 nucleotides: TGTGCCAGCAGCTCTAGCGGGGGAGGGAATGAGCAGTTCTTC.

The table lists this clone with a few counts. J is TRBJ2-7 and V is TRBV19; 11 bases agree with TRBD1. With V trimmed by 5 bases and J by 3 bases, 6 bases remained unmatched. The germline V gene encodes CDR1 LNHDA and CDR2 SQIVND (reference sequence). The CDR3 spans 15 residues. The CDR3 spells CASSSTGTGGYEQYF. As DNA, the CDR3 is TGTGCCAGTAGTTCGACCGGGACAGGGGGCTACGAGCAGTACTTC.

This clone came up a few times. The rearrangement uses TRBV27 and TRBJ2-3; no clear D. Trimming pared 4 bases from V and 4 bases from J, leaving 3 bases between. Per germline, CDR1 MNHEY and CDR2 SMNVEV (reference sequence). The CDR3 sequence is 11 residues long. Here the CDR3 reads CASSSADTQYF. The CDR3 DNA reads TGTGCCAGCAGTTCAGCAGATACGCAGTATTTT.